Described below is a single T cell receptor (beta chain) sequence and its context. Measured with immunoSEQ multiplex PCR; TCRdb has only the in-frame clones, and not every one. The sample contains about 180,000 clones, more than 80% of which appear only once. This sample stems from a study of control samples from healthy donors and cancer patients. The CDR3 sequence is 13 residues long. Germline values: CDR1 ENHRY, CDR2 SYGVKD. Deletions cut 7 bases from V and 1 base from J, with 9 bases between. This rearrangement joins TRBV10-3 to TRBJ2-3; possibly TRBD2 for D (6 bases). This clonotype was sampled from a man younger than 45 in good health. Sequencing used blood. CDR3 amino acids: CAITGTGTDTQYF. The CDR3 coding sequence is TGTGCCATCACTGGGACTGGCACAGATACGCAGTATTTT.